Sequencing of this TCR beta chain was carried out in a study of cytomegalovirus exposure and HLA in healthy donors. Turning to the study itself: Some 85 million unique TCRs, all from HLA-typed donors, were included in an early release of the data.

60 Vbeta and 13 Jbeta primers were used in PCR. Sequencing used immunoSEQ multiplex PCR; TCRdb keeps in-frame clones, though not all of them. The sample yields some 130,000 clones, just over 75% seen once. V lost 1 base and J lost 3, with 7 bases in between. Germline assignment: CDR1 MNHEY and CDR2 SVGAGI. The CDR3 covers 14 residues. Study results and limitations: It was reported that TCR beta sequences correctly inferred the HLA-A and HLA-B alleles for most subjects. Exclusion applied to some V segments, including TRBV6-2 and TRBV6-3, as they were indistinguishable.

As regards this clone: Its antigen remains unidentified.

Sequencing was performed on PBMCs. V usage is TRBV6-5 and J usage is TRBJ1-5; D unresolved. The receptor's source is a woman aged 45 to 65 in good health and CMV-seronegative. The CDR3 DNA reads as TGTGCCAGCAGTTACTACGGGGTCAATCAGCCCCAGCATTTT. As protein: CASSYYGVNQPQHF.